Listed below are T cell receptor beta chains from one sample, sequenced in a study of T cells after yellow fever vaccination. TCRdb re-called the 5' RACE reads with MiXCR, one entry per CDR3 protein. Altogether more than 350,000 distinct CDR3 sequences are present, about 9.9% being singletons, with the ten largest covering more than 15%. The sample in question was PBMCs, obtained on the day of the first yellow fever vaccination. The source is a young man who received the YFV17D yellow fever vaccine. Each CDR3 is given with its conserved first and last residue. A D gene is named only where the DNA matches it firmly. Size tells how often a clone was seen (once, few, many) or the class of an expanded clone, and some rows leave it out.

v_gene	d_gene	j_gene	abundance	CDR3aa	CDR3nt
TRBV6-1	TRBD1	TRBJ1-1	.	CAGSREGALGVNTEAFF	TGTGCCGGCTCCAGAGAGGGGGCCCTAGGGGTGAACACTGAAGCTTTCTTT
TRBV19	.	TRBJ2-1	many	CASGRGAYNEQFF	TGTGCCAGTGGTAGGGGGGCGTACAATGAGCAGTTCTTC
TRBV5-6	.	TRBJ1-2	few	CASSRPGADGYTF	TGTGCCAGCAGCCGCCCAGGGGCGGATGGCTACACCTTC
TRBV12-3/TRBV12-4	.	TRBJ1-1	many	CASSLDHGNTEAFF	TGTGCCAGCAGTTTGGACCACGGGAACACTGAAGCTTTCTTT
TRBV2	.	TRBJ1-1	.	CASSAQGQTEAFF	TGTGCCAGCAGTGCCCAGGGGCAGACCGAAGCTTTCTTT
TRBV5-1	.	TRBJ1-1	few	CASSSDGWNTEAFF	TGCGCCAGCAGCTCGGACGGATGGAACACTGAAGCTTTCTTT
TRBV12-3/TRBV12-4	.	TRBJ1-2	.	CASSLRGGYGYTF	TGTGCCAGCAGTTTGAGGGGTGGCTATGGCTACACCTTC
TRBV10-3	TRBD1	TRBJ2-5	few	CATNRGLTGETQYF	TGTGCCACCAACAGGGGGTTAACGGGGGAGACCCAGTACTTC
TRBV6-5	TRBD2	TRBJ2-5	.	CASSTSGGAIGQYF	TGTGCCAGCAGTACTAGCGGGGGGGCCATAGGCCAGTACTTC
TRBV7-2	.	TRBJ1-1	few	CASSSGKRPRTEAFF	TGTGCCAGCAGCTCAGGGAAACGGCCCCGCACTGAAGCTTTCTTT
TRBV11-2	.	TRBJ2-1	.	CASSLTHLPAQFF	TGTGCCAGCAGCTTAACCCACCTCCCGGCGCAGTTCTTC
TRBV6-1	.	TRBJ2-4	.	CASSERVSKNIQYF	TGTGCCAGCAGTGAAAGGGTCTCCAAAAACATTCAGTACTTC
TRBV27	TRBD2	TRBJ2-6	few	CASSSPPSGGGANVLTF	TGTGCCAGCAGTTCCCCCCCTAGCGGGGGCGGGGCCAACGTCCTGACTTTC
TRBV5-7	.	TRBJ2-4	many	CARRGLAKNIQYF	TGTGCCAGGAGGGGTTTAGCCAAAAACATTCAGTACTTC
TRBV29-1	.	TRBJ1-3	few	CSVGLSVSGNTIYF	TGCAGCGTGGGACTGTCCGTCTCTGGAAACACCATATATTTT
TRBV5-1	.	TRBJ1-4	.	CASSPGFGREKLFF	TGCGCCAGCAGCCCGGGATTCGGTAGGGAAAAACTGTTTTTT
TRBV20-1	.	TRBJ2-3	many	CSAKGLGTDTQYF	TGCAGTGCCAAGGGACTTGGCACAGATACGCAGTATTTT
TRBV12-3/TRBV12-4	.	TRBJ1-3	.	CAEGVPGNTIYF	TGCGCCGAGGGTGTTCCTGGAAACACCATATATTTT
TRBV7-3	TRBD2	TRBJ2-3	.	CASSSTSGANTQYF	TGTGCCAGCAGCTCGACTAGCGGGGCAAATACGCAGTATTTT
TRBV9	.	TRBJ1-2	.	CASSVDYGLYGYTF	TGTGCCAGCAGCGTAGACTACGGACTATATGGCTACACCTTC
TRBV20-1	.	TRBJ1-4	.	CSASSGDLFEKLFF	TGCAGTGCTAGCTCCGGGGATCTATTCGAAAAACTGTTTTTT
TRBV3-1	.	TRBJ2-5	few	CASSHLQGQETQYF	TGTGCCAGCAGCCACCTCCAGGGGCAAGAGACCCAGTACTTC
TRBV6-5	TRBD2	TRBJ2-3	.	CASSYGLADYTDTQYF	TGTGCCAGCAGTTACGGGCTAGCGGACTACACAGATACGCAGTATTTT
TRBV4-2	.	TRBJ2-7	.	CASSHPWGGGSYEQYF	TGTGCCAGCAGCCACCCTTGGGGGGGCGGCTCCTACGAGCAGTACTTC
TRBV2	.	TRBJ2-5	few	CATATRAETQYF	TGTGCCACCGCCACTAGGGCTGAGACCCAGTACTTC
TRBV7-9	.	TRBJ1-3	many	CASSLLQGLSGNTIYF	TGTGCCAGCAGCTTGCTACAGGGCCTCTCTGGAAACACCATATATTTT
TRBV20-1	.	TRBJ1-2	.	CSAPGRFNYGYTF	TGCAGTGCCCCGGGACGTTTTAACTATGGCTACACCTTC
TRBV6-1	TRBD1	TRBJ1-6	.	CASSEARAGGKSSPLHF	TGTGCCAGCAGTGAAGCGCGGGCAGGGGGCAAGAGTTCACCCCTCCACTTT
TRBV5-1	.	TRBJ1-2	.	CASRLRQLGSSGYTF	TGCGCCAGCAGGCTCCGTCAGCTGGGGAGTTCCGGCTACACCTTC
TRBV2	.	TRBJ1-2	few	CASSAGPNYGYTF	TGTGCCAGCAGCGCGGGTCCTAACTATGGCTACACCTTC
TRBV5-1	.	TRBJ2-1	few	CASSLVQGLSSYNEQFF	TGCGCCAGCAGCTTGGTACAGGGACTAAGCTCCTACAATGAGCAGTTCTTC
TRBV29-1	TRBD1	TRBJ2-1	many	CSVEQGAGNEQFF	TGCAGCGTGGAACAGGGGGCGGGAAATGAGCAGTTCTTC
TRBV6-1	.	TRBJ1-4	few	CASSLYRAGEKLFF	TGTGCCAGCAGTCTCTACAGGGCTGGAGAAAAACTGTTTTTT
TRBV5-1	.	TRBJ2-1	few	CASSSSTTYNEQFF	TGCGCCAGCAGCTCCTCGACTACCTACAATGAGCAGTTCTTC
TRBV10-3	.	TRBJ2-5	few	CAISDRYRGNKGETQYF	TGTGCCATCAGTGATCGGTATAGGGGAAATAAAGGGGAGACCCAGTACTTC
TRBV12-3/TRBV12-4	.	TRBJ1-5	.	CASSAVGNQPQHF	TGTGCCAGCAGTGCGGTTGGCAATCAGCCCCAGCATTTT
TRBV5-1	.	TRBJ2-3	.	CASSRGGLGTDTQYF	TGCGCCAGCAGCCGAGGGGGGCTCGGCACAGATACGCAGTATTTT
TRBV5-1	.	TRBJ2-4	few	CASSLAGEDIQYF	TGCGCCAGCAGCTTGGCAGGGGAGGACATTCAGTACTTC
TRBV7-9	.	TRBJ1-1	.	CASSPRSTEAFF	TGTGCCAGCAGCCCGCGTTCGACTGAAGCTTTCTTT
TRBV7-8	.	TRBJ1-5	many	CASSVRAFGNQPQHF	TGTGCCAGCAGCGTCAGGGCTTTTGGCAATCAGCCCCAGCATTTT
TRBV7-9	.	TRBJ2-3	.	CASSPGGGGTQYF	TGTGCCAGCAGCCCGGGGGGCGGGGGTACGCAGTATTTT
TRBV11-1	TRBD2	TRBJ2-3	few	CASSSPLKTSGGNTDTQYF	TGTGCCAGCAGCTCCCCTCTGAAGACTAGCGGGGGGAACACAGATACGCAGTATTTT
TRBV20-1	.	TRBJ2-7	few	CSASRVPGVDEQYF	TGCAGTGCTAGCCGGGTCCCAGGCGTAGACGAGCAGTACTTC
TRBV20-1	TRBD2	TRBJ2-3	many	CSANGGLLAGRGTDTQYF	TGCAGTGCTAATGGGGGGTTATTAGCGGGGCGCGGTACAGATACGCAGTATTTT
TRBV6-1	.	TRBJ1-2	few	CASSRKAWGGYTF	TGTGCCAGCAGTCGGAAAGCCTGGGGTGGCTACACCTTC
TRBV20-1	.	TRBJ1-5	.	CSASHRADNQPQHF	TGCAGTGCCAGCCACAGGGCCGACAATCAGCCCCAGCATTTT
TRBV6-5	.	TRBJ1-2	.	CASSYGHTYGYTF	TGTGCCAGCAGTTACGGACATACCTATGGCTACACCTTC
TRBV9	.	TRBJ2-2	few	CASSVGGTGELFF	TGTGCCAGCAGCGTAGGCGGCACCGGGGAGCTGTTTTTT
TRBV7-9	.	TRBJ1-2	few	CASSPRGVGNYGYTF	TGTGCCAGCAGCCCGAGGGGGGTTGGAAACTATGGCTACACCTTC
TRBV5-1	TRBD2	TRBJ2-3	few	CASSITGTSVPDTQYF	TGCGCCAGCAGCATTACCGGGACTAGCGTCCCAGATACGCAGTATTTT
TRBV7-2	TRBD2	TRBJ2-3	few	CASSSGLVTDTQYF	TGTGCCAGCAGCTCCGGACTAGTCACAGATACGCAGTATTTT
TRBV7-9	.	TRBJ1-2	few	CASTTENYGYTF	TGTGCCAGCACTACGGAGAACTATGGCTACACCTTC
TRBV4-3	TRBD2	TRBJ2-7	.	CASSQQRGGYEQYF	TGCGCCAGCAGCCAACAGCGGGGGGGCTACGAGCAGTACTTC
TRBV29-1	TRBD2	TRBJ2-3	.	CSVDGLAGEASTDTQYF	TGCAGCGTTGACGGACTAGCGGGCGAAGCTAGCACAGATACGCAGTATTTT
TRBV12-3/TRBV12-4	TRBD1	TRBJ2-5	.	CASKDRGRLETQYF	TGTGCCAGCAAGGACAGGGGACGGCTTGAGACCCAGTACTTC
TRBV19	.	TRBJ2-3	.	CASNPKGTDTQYF	TGTGCCAGTAACCCTAAGGGCACAGATACGCAGTATTTT
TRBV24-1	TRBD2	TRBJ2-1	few	CATSDISSGFNEQFF	TGTGCCACCAGTGATATTTCTAGCGGGTTCAATGAGCAGTTCTTC